This record covers a single TCR beta chain. No cognate antigen has been identified for it. No much larger clone is present one base from it, and per-base qualities are unavailable. The data derive from a study of cytomegalovirus exposure and HLA in healthy donors (TCRdb year 2017). For the study in its entirety: An earlier analysis of some 600 of the donors reported under 300 Gb of sequence data and 95 million to 130 million unique TCR beta sequences obtained from roughly 170 million T cells. An early release covering just under 650 HLA-typed donors comprised 300 to 350 gigabases of sequencing data and 65 million to 100 million unique TCR sequences. Among the roughly 390 genotyped donors, around 81% belonged to the genetic ancestry cluster associated with self-reported Caucasian donors. The study aimed to test whether signatures of past pathogen exposure could be identified by cataloging public T cell receptors. The study profiled the T cell repertoires of fewer than 850 subjects by immunosequencing and related them to cytomegalovirus serostatus. Besides the first cohort of 500 to 700 subjects, a separate validation cohort made up of over 95 different subjects was used. To predict cytomegalovirus infection status, the study combined high-throughput TCR immunosequencing, statistical association of individual TCRs with disease status, and machine learning. A later analysis re-analyzed previously published TCR beta repertoires from roughly 600 donors and added high-resolution HLA genotyping to study TCR occurrence patterns. In the later analysis, no new phenotypic data were used to find candidate immune exposures; instead, reliance was placed on TCR beta sequences and their occurrence across donors. An earlier analysis of approximately 580 of the donors used high-throughput TCR beta sequencing to judge whether each TCR beta V gene segment behaved as functional or pseudogenic. Alongside the repertoire data, information on donor age, sex, ethnicity and CMV serostatus was compiled. Genome-wide SNP genotypes for about 65% of the 666 donors were used in a later genetic analysis, which treated that subset as a discovery cohort. All discovery cohort repertoires had been generated on a single sequencing platform. Both class I and class II loci were covered by HLA typing, at four-digit resolution. The number of donors typed differed by locus, with about 629-640 for A, B, C, DRB1 and DQB1, more than 500 for DQA1, approximately 570 for DPA1, and over 400 for DPB1. About five DR-DQ haplotypes were treated as single units for association and clustering because of strong linkage in the cohort. On average, 235,054 unique TCR beta nucleotide sequences were sequenced per donor among some 420 genotyped donors of the cohort, with roughly 18% of those sequences being non-productive. What the authors observed across the whole study: Because counts were too low, about 18 rarely observed V segments, including chromosome 9 orphons, were excluded from the earlier analysis of 587 of the donors. Only TCR beta chains were sequenced in this cohort, and the absence of alpha or paired-chain data limited detectable features. A later analysis found that TCR association rates varied across HLA loci, with DRB1 alleles showing the most associated TCRs and HLA-C alleles the fewest. A later genetic analysis associated a missense DCLRE1C variant with V-gene and J-gene trimming of TCR beta chains, and an independent cohort replicated the association. The classifier was reported to diagnose cytomegalovirus status with high specificity and sensitivity in both the original cohort and the validation cohort. The sequencing pipeline was judged likely to have produced a cluster of highly shared sequence variants as a technical artifact. Strong co-occurrence of HLA alleles, especially DR and DQ, made assigning TCR associations to individual alleles difficult. The authors suggested that the approach could potentially be generalized to other disease states and immunological phenotypes. Some IMGT-functional V segments, including TRBV6-2 and TRBV6-3, could not be distinguished by the 87-base-pair reads and were therefore excluded. For the cohort, immune exposure information was limited to CMV serostatus. Specific HLA alleles were associated with 15,000 to 20,000 TCR beta sequences at a false discovery rate of 0.05 in a later analysis. HLA typing was unavailable for some donors at each locus, so association tests used only the typed subset. Most TCR sequences were seen in very few donors, while some public TCRs were found in many individuals. According to a later analysis, most CMV-associated TCR beta chains appeared to be HLA-restricted, and the HLA associations seemed to be driven largely by CMV exposure. A further reported finding was that TCR beta sequences accurately predicted the HLA-A and HLA-B alleles for most subjects in the first cohort. Several of the top co-occurrence clusters appeared to be linked to parvovirus B19, influenza, CMV and Epstein-Barr virus, according to a later analysis. The study listed 164 TCR beta chains as associated with cytomegalovirus. Broadly in line with IMGT annotations, most TCR beta V segments showed up in productive rearrangements about 87% or about 30% of the time in an earlier analysis of 450 to 750 of the donors. In vitro tests confirmed that a few of the cytomegalovirus-associated TCR beta chains recognize cytomegalovirus antigens. Roughly uniform sequencing depth across donors was assumed in presence/absence analyses, although this assumption may not hold. In a later genetic analysis, fewer N-insertions in productive TCRs were reported among donors in an Asian-associated ancestry cluster than the approximately 630-donor mean. Linkage disequilibrium might explain the correlated functional status among segregating V segments, but an unknown experimental factor could not be ruled out. Compared with equally common non-associated chains, HLA-associated TCR beta chains in a later analysis were more clonally expanded and had lower generation probabilities.

V is shortened by 7 bases, J by 3 bases, and the region joining them spans 23 bases. The CDR3, cysteine through phenylalanine, is 16 amino acids long. Only the CDR3 portion is preserved as DNA: 48 bases, with reading frame beginning at the first base. The germline V gene encodes CDR1 SGHNT and CDR2 YYREEE (reference sequence). In total, approximately 610 healthy bone marrow donors made up the cohort. All cohort members were sampled while nominally healthy, although unrecorded immune exposures were likely present. The donor was CMV seropositive and belonged to the group of over 250 seropositive cohort members. A peripheral blood sample was provided by each donor, and peripheral blood mononuclear cells were used for TCR beta sequencing. Genomic DNA was extracted from the blood cell samples with the Qiagen DNeasy Blood Extraction Kit. Libraries were constructed by the immunoSEQ multiplex PCR assay. The multiplex PCR relied on a mix of 60 forward primers for TCR Vbeta segments and 13 reverse primers for TCR Jbeta segments. The CDR3 region of rearranged TCR beta genes was amplified from genomic DNA by a multiplex PCR assay. The amplified TCR beta libraries were sequenced on the Illumina HiSeq System as 87-base-pair reads. On the study's bioinformatics: A later analysis counted 75 million to 100 million unique TCR beta chains across the 600 to 850 repertoires, and 9.5 million to 11 million of these chains were shared by at least two donors. To remove PCR and sequencing errors, raw reads were error-corrected and collapsed into unique sequences using a nearest-neighbor algorithm that merged closely related sequences. CDR3 sequences were aligned to IMGT reference sequences to assign V, D and J gene segments. For a sequence to be retained, at least a six-nucleotide match to both a V gene segment and a J gene segment was required. Rearrangements were called productive when the CDR3 lacked stop codons and stayed in frame with V and J; all others were non-productive. Following IMGT convention, CDR3 was defined as the stretch from the second conserved V-encoded cysteine up to the conserved J-encoded phenylalanine. In an earlier analysis of more than 550 of the donors, sequences lacking an unambiguous match to a single V gene segment were excluded. An earlier analysis of about 590 of the donors classified V segments as functional when productive rearrangements were above 56.7% and as segregating when the standard deviation between donors was above 5%. To diagnose cytomegalovirus status from the catalog of TCR beta chain sequences, a statistical classification framework was built. A later analysis assigned V and J genes by comparing TCR nucleotide sequences with IMGT/GENE-DB human TR gene sequences. The TCRdist pipeline was used in a later analysis to assign CDR3 sequences and most-parsimonious VDJ recombination scenarios. In a later analysis, each TCR beta chain was defined by its CDR3 amino acid sequence together with its V-gene family, and reads without a unique V-gene family were excluded. To address suspected cross-contamination and a sequencing artifact, a later analysis removed a few hundred highly shared, low-generation-probability nucleotide sequences. In a later analysis, a clonal expansion index was calculated for each public chain from normalized within-repertoire ranks of inferred template counts. A later analysis computed generation probabilities with a VDJ recombination model fitted to out-of-frame rearrangements, and checked the results against IGoR. Hypergeometric tests were used in a later analysis to score TCR-TCR, TCR-HLA and TCR-CMV co-occurrence, with a repertoire-size bias correction applied to the TCR pairs. A later analysis estimated false discovery rates by permuting HLA or CMV assignments 20 times. A later analysis grouped co-occurring TCRs with DBSCAN, adding TCRdist sequence similarity when clustering within HLA-allele-positive subsets. Repertoires with fewer than 30,000 or more than 120,000 public chains, plus five repertoires with anomalous nucleotide sharing, were excluded from co-occurrence clustering. What TCRdb holds here is the immuneACCESS table cut down to in-frame rearrangements. Part of the clones is not present; checked against another copy, under half of the missing clones reflect an unresolved V gene, and the others are unexplained. Clone size and the V and J calls come from that table; the DNA yielded D and trimming. The table for this sample lists about 100,000 clones; about four fifths of them were counted only once. Roughly 3% of the sample is in the top ten clones.

The rearranged segments are TRBV5-4 and TRBJ2-7, and TRBD2 may be the D gene, going by 6 matching bases. The source of this sequence is a female donor in good health and CMV-seropositive. Sequenced sample: PBMCs. The DNA is TGTGCCAGCGCCGCCCTCGGCCTCCAGGGAGGCTACGAGCAGTACTTC. Translated, it gives CASAALGLQGGYEQYF.